Listed below are T cell receptor beta chains from one sample, sequenced in a study of cytotoxic CD8 clonotypes in ibrutinib-treated CLL. Assay used: immunoSEQ multiplex PCR; TCRdb lists only in-frame clones, some missing. The sample has around 130,000 clones, around four fifths seen once. Material: PBMCs, obtained after 24 months of ibrutinib treatment. The receptors were gathered from a human donor with chronic lymphocytic leukemia. CDR3s include the opening cysteine and the closing phenylalanine or tryptophan. A D gene is named only where the DNA matches it firmly. Size values are once, few and many counts, or a class for expanded clones, and some rows have none.

TRBJ1-3 | . | TRBV6-5 | . | 13 | CASSYSNGNTIYF | TGTGCCAGCAGTTACTCGAATGGAAACACCATATATTTT
TRBJ1-6 | TRBD1 | TRBV7-2 | . | 16 | CASSRGQGALGSPLHF | TGTGCCAGCAGCCGGGGACAGGGGGCTTTGGGTTCACCCCTCCACTTT
TRBJ2-1 | . | TRBV6-6 | . | 16 | CASSPDPGRRYNEQFF | TGTGCCAGCAGCCCCGACCCGGGACGGAGATACAATGAGCAGTTCTTC
TRBJ2-3 | . | TRBV5-5 | . | 14 | CASSLAPGTDTQYF | TGTGCCAGCAGCCTGGCCCCGGGGACGGATACGCAGTATTTT
TRBJ2-3 | TRBD2 | TRBV10-3 | . | 16 | CAIRGTSGDSTDTQYF | TGTGCCATCAGAGGGACTAGCGGGGATAGCACAGATACGCAGTATTTT
TRBJ2-3 | . | TRBV18 | . | 14 | CASSRQESTDTQYF | TGTGCCAGCTCACGACAGGAGAGCACAGATACGCAGTATTTT
TRBJ1-5 | . | TRBV28 | few | 17 | CASSSGRWGYSNQPQHF | TGTGCCAGCAGTTCAGGACGGTGGGGCTATAGCAATCAGCCCCAGCATTTT
TRBJ1-3 | . | TRBV11-2 | . | 17 | CASSLRGSLLSGNTIYF | TGTGCCAGCAGCTTAAGGGGCTCGTTACTCTCTGGAAACACCATATATTTT
TRBJ2-1 | TRBD2 | TRBV5-4 | . | 16 | CASSPNTGTSDNEQFF | TGTGCCAGCAGCCCAAACACCGGGACTAGCGACAATGAGCAGTTCTTC
TRBJ2-7 | . | TRBV12-5 | . | 13 | CASALSGAYEQYF | TGTGCTAGTGCGCTGTCAGGGGCCTACGAGCAGTACTTC
TRBJ2-5 | . | TRBV27 | . | 14 | CASGTLQGWETQYF | TGTGCCAGCGGAACTCTCCAGGGTTGGGAGACCCAGTACTTC
TRBJ1-1 | . | TRBV4-3 | . | 14 | CASSTDSVNTEAFF | TGCGCCAGCAGCACGGACAGTGTGAACACTGAAGCTTTCTTT
TRBJ2-5 | . | TRBV6-1 | . | 13 | CASSEGPWETQYF | TGTGCCAGCAGTGAAGGACCTTGGGAGACCCAGTACTTC
TRBJ2-5 | . | TRBV5-1 | . | 16 | CASSYNLHGDQETQYF | TGCGCCAGCAGCTATAATCTACACGGGGACCAAGAGACCCAGTACTTC
TRBJ2-2 | . | TRBV10-2 | . | 12 | CASSDLAGELFF | TGCGCCAGCAGTGATTTGGCCGGGGAGCTGTTTTTT
TRBJ1-1 | . | TRBV10-1 | . | 14 | CASSLYQGNSEAFF | TGCGCCAGCAGCCTGTATCAGGGAAATTCTGAAGCTTTCTTT
TRBJ1-4 | . | TRBV9 | . | 14 | CASNLQGGDEKLFF | TGTGCCAGCAACTTACAGGGTGGGGACGAAAAACTGTTTTTT
TRBJ2-1 | . | TRBV6-4 | . | 15 | CASSAYGGVSNEQFF | TGTGCCAGCAGTGCGTACGGGGGTGTTTCCAATGAGCAGTTCTTC
TRBJ2-7 | TRBD1 | TRBV27 | . | 16 | CASRPVQGTGAYEQYF | TGTGCCAGCAGACCTGTACAAGGGACAGGAGCCTACGAGCAGTACTTC
TRBJ2-7 | . | TRBV18 | . | 13 | CASSLSGVGEQYF | TGTGCCAGCTCACTCTCAGGGGTTGGCGAGCAGTACTTC
TRBJ2-7 | . | TRBV15 | . | 16 | CATSSIEEGVPYEQYF | TGTGCCACCAGCTCCATCGAGGAGGGGGTTCCCTACGAGCAGTACTTC
TRBJ1-2 | . | TRBV11-2 | . | 14 | CASSSIRGGAGYTF | TGTGCCAGCAGCTCAATTCGTGGGGGGGCGGGCTACACCTTC
TRBJ1-2 | . | TRBV2 | . | 14 | CASSEGTGSYGYTF | TGTGCCAGCAGTGAGGGAACAGGCTCCTATGGCTACACCTTC
TRBJ2-4 | . | TRBV5-1 | . | 16 | CASSLAQGGAKNIQYF | TGCGCCAGCAGCTTGGCCCAGGGGGGAGCCAAAAACATTCAGTACTTC
TRBJ2-6 | . | TRBV5-4 | . | 19 | CASSLAVRASPSGANVLTF | TGTGCCAGCAGCTTGGCCGTCAGGGCGAGCCCCTCTGGGGCCAACGTCCTGACTTTC
TRBJ1-2 | TRBD1 | TRBV5-1 | once | 14 | CASSTGTGFYGYTF | TGCGCCAGCAGCACCGGGACAGGGTTCTATGGCTACACCTTC
TRBJ1-2 | . | TRBV30 | . | 11 | CAWRPLYGYTF | TGTGCCTGGAGGCCCCTATATGGCTACACCTTC
TRBJ2-3 | . | TRBV11-2 | . | 16 | CASSPYSGPVTDTQYF | TGTGCCAGCAGCCCATATAGCGGCCCAGTGACAGATACGCAGTATTTT
TRBJ2-7 | . | TRBV6-1 | . | 13 | CASRRDENYEQYF | TGTGCCAGCAGAAGGGACGAAAATTACGAGCAGTACTTC
TRBJ2-7 | TRBD2 | TRBV4-3 | . | 17 | CASSPTGTSGGAGVQYF | TGCGCCAGCAGCCCGACCGGGACTAGCGGGGGGGCCGGGGTGCAGTACTTC
TRBJ2-3 | . | TRBV6-5 | . | 14 | CASTTGGNTDTQYF | TGTGCCAGCACCACGGGTGGCAACACAGATACGCAGTATTTT
TRBJ2-1 | . | TRBV9 | . | 14 | CASSATRAGDEQFF | TGTGCCAGCAGCGCTACACGGGCCGGTGATGAGCAGTTCTTC
TRBJ2-1 | TRBD2 | TRBV11-3 | . | 15 | CASSPGTSLYNEQFF | TGTGCCAGCAGCCCCGGGACTAGCCTCTACAATGAGCAGTTCTTC
TRBJ1-1 | . | TRBV2 | . | 14 | CASRVGHVNTEAFF | TGTGCCAGCAGAGTGGGGCATGTGAACACTGAAGCTTTCTTT
TRBJ1-1 | . | TRBV28 | . | 13 | CASSGGISTEAFF | TGTGCCAGCAGTGGGGGAATCAGCACTGAAGCTTTCTTT
TRBJ2-7 | . | TRBV19 | . | 13 | CASSSGLPYEQYF | TGTGCCAGTAGTTCCGGGCTCCCCTACGAGCAGTACTTC
TRBJ2-7 | . | TRBV14 | few | 15 | CASSPLRGVSYEQYF | TGTGCCAGCAGCCCCCTCCGGGGCGTGTCCTACGAGCAGTACTTC
TRBJ2-2 | . | TRBV7-6 | . | 15 | CASSLVLGNTGELFF | TGTGCCAGCAGCTTAGTTCTAGGGAACACCGGGGAGCTGTTTTTT
TRBJ1-1 | . | TRBV6-6 | . | 14 | CASSALSMNTEAFF | TGTGCCAGCAGTGCCTTATCAATGAACACTGAAGCTTTCTTT
TRBJ1-3 | . | TRBV9 | . | 16 | CASSVQQTGAGNTIYF | TGTGCCAGCAGCGTCCAACAGACAGGTGCTGGAAACACCATATATTTT
TRBJ2-2 | . | TRBV7-2 | few | 13 | CASSLDHAGELFF | TGTGCCAGCAGCTTAGACCACGCCGGGGAGCTGTTTTTT
TRBJ1-4 | . | TRBV27 | . | 17 | CASSLLGPPRLSEKLFF | TGTGCCAGCAGTTTATTGGGTCCGCCTCGTTTAAGTGAAAAACTGTTTTTT
TRBJ2-2 | . | TRBV5-1 | few | 13 | CASSLVLTGELFF | TGCGCCAGCAGCTTGGTTCTCACCGGGGAGCTGTTTTTT
TRBJ1-5 | . | TRBV7-2 | once | 15 | CASSGGEWSNQPQHF | TGTGCCAGCAGCGGGGGCGAGTGGAGCAATCAGCCCCAGCATTTT
TRBJ1-6 | . | TRBV29-1 | . | 13 | CSVLGRPNSPLHF | TGCAGCGTTCTTGGACGGCCTAATTCACCCCTCCACTTT
TRBJ2-3 | TRBD2 | TRBV7-2 | . | 15 | CASSKRAGVTDTQYF | TGTGCCAGCAGCAAACGGGCGGGGGTAACAGATACGCAGTATTTT
TRBJ2-2 | . | TRBV5-1 | . | 13 | CASSPGGSGELFF | TGCGCCAGCAGCCCCGGGGGATCCGGGGAGCTGTTTTTT
TRBJ2-7 | TRBD2 | TRBV6-5 | . | 13 | CASRGTSGYEQYF | TGTGCCAGCAGGGGGACTAGCGGCTACGAGCAGTACTTC
TRBJ1-6 | . | TRBV7-9 | . | 15 | CASSLESAGDSPLHF | TGTGCCAGCAGCTTAGAGTCGGCAGGGGATTCACCCCTCCACTTT
TRBJ2-7 | . | TRBV29-1 | . | 12 | CSVVRGGSEQYF | TGCAGCGTTGTAAGGGGTGGATCCGAGCAGTACTTC
TRBJ2-1 | TRBD2 | TRBV19 | . | 16 | CASSIPLAGGYNEQFF | TGTGCCAGTAGTATCCCCCTAGCGGGGGGCTACAATGAGCAGTTCTTC